This T cell receptor beta chain was retrieved from a study of blood T cell repertoires in COVID-19. Study as a whole: COVID-19 samples collected from the United States, Italy and Spain covered acute and convalescent phases. Nucleic acid was either cDNA or gDNA, and it came from T cells, B-cell-depleted T cells, or PBMCs.

How the authors handled the data: Estimation of nucleated cell counts relied on the amplification of reference gene primers. Repertoires were generated with immunoSEQ multiplex PCR, while TCRdb's copy carries only in-frame clones and drops some. That table gives V, J and clone size, and the DNA gave D and trimming. The sample lists under 350,000 clones; approximately 85% were seen once. This clone was seen a single time. The germline gives CDR1 SGHRS, CDR2 YFSETQ. V trimming: 3 bases; J trimming: 2 bases; junction bases outside the gene matches: 6. The CDR3 totals 15 residues. Sequencing was done on a sample of peripheral blood. The sequence was obtained from a human donor in a cohort sampled during active COVID-19. The chain recombines TRBV5-1 with TRBJ1-2; TRBD1 matches at 8 bases. CDR3 region: CASSSNRQGNYGYTF. As DNA, the CDR3 is TGCGCCAGCAGCTCGAATAGACAGGGGAACTATGGCTACACCTTC.